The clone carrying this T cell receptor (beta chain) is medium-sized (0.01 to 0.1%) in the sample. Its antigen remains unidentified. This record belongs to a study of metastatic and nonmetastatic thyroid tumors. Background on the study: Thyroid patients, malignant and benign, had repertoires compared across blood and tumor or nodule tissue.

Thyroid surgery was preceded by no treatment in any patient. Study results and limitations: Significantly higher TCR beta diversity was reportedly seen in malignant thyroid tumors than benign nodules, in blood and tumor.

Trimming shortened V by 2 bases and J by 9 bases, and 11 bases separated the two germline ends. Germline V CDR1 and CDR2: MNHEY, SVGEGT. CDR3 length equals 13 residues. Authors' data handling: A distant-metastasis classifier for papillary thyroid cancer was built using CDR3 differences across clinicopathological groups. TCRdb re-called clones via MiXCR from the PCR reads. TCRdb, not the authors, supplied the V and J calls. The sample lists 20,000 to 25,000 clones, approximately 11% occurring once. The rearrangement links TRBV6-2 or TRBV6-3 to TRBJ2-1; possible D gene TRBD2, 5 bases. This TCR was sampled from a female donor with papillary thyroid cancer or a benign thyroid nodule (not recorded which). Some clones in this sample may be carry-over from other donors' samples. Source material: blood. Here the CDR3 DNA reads TGTGCCAGCAGTTACGCTCCGGGATCTGAGCAGTTCTTC. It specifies CASSYAPGSEQFF.